The 27 T cell receptor beta chains reported below all come from one sample, sequenced in a study of blood T cell repertoires in COVID-19 (dated by TCRdb to about 2020). Libraries were built with the immunoSEQ multiplex PCR assay. Drawn from immuneACCESS, this table holds only the in-frame rearrangements with V and J called that TCRdb kept. Clones are partly lost; checked studies trace under half to an unresolved V gene and leave the rest unexplained. The sample records about 140,000 clones, approximately 80% of which are singletons. The ten largest clones add up to less than 5.5% of the sample. The sequencing input was peripheral blood. These receptors came from a woman between 50 and 59 years old with acute or convalescent COVID-19.

The chain joins TRBV7-9 to TRBJ1-1, with D tentatively TRBD1 (5 bases). The V and J ends lost 3 bases and 7 bases respectively, with 6 bases between them. The length of the CDR3 is 11 residues. Germline CDR1 SEHNR, CDR2 FQNEAQ (reference sequence). CDR3 bases: TGTGCCAGCAGCTTGGGGGGTGAAGCTTTCTTT. It yields the protein CASSLGGEAFF.

V and J are TRBV4-3 and TRBJ1-4, with a weak D call TRBD1 (5 bases). V shed 0 bases and J shed 2 bases, with 7 bases lying between them. The germline gives CDR1 LGHNA, CDR2 YSLEER. This CDR3 spans 15 amino acids. CDR3 in DNA: TGCGCCAGCAGCCAAGACTCAGGGACTAATGAAAAACTGTTTTTT. It translates to CASSQDSGTNEKLFF.

The CDR3 region has the DNA TGTGCCAGTAGTATGTCAGGACAGAGGACAGATACGCAGTATTTT. Translating it yields CASSMSGQRTDTQYF. The J gene is TRBJ2-3, the V gene TRBV19, with a possible D match to TRBD1 (6 bases). Trimming left V 3 bases short and J 3 bases short, with 13 bases between. CDR3 size: 15 residues. Germline CDR1 reads LNHDA; CDR2 reads SQIVND (reference sequence).

V is TRBV5-1 and J is TRBJ2-3; 9 positions match TRBD2. Germline V CDR1 and CDR2: SGHRS, YFSETQ. V lost 6 bases to trimming and J lost 2 bases; unmatched junction nucleotides: 7. This CDR3 has 15 residues. This chain's CDR3 is CASIKRGENTDTQYF. The CDR3 DNA reads TGCGCCAGCATTAAGCGGGGGGAAAACACAGATACGCAGTATTTT.

This clone showed up just a few times. The chain uses TRBV7-2 and TRBJ1-3; 9 nucleotides agree with TRBD1. This CDR3 contains 15 residues. V lost 5 bases to trimming and J lost 4 bases; unmatched junction nucleotides: 6. In germline, CDR1 is SGHTA, CDR2 FQGNSA. The CDR3 coding sequence is TGTGCCAGCAGCACCTCCGGGACAGGGGGAAACACCATATATTTT. Amino acids: CASSTSGTGGNTIYF.

V is TRBV9 and J is TRBJ2-1; the D is unclear. The V end lost 0 bases, the J end lost 1 base, and 11 bases lay between the germline ends. CDR3 length: 16 residues. The V gene's germline CDR1 is SGDLS and CDR2 YYNGEE. The chain's CDR3 is CASSVVAANSYNEQFF. CDR3 sequence (DNA): TGTGCCAGCAGCGTAGTGGCGGCGAATTCCTACAATGAGCAGTTCTTC.

The CDR3 sequence is CASSTSYRVTVSNQPQHF. In DNA, the CDR3 is TGTGCCAGTAGTACGAGCTACCGGGTGACAGTTAGCAATCAGCCCCAGCATTTT. This chain uses TRBV19 with TRBJ1-5; D may be TRBD1 (5 bases). Germline assignment: CDR1 LNHDA and CDR2 SQIVND (reference sequence). The V gene lost 4 bases and the J gene lost 0 bases, with 19 bases spanning the gap. The CDR3 length is 18 residues.

In DNA, the CDR3 is TGTGCCAGCAGGACGACAGAAGAAAAACTGTTTTTT. Translation gives CASRTTEEKLFF. V is TRBV28 and J is TRBJ1-4, with D perhaps TRBD1 (5 bases). The germline V gene encodes CDR1 MDHEN and CDR2 SYDVKM. Trimming removed 6 bases at V and 8 bases at J, with 10 bases between. This CDR3 is built from 12 residues.

The CDR3 region is CASSYHRQGTAFF. CDR3 in DNA: TGTGCCAGCAGTTATCATCGACAGGGTACGGCTTTCTTT. The chain couples TRBV6-6 to TRBJ1-1; 7 nucleotides agree with TRBD1. Per germline, CDR1 MNHNY and CDR2 SVGAGI (reference sequence). The V gene end was trimmed by 3 bases and the J gene end by 11 bases; junction bases not matched to a gene: 9. CDR3 length equals 13 residues.

The chain couples TRBV4-2 to TRBJ2-5; TRBD1 aligns across 7 bases. J lost 2 bases, V lost 4 bases, and 7 bases had no gene match. The CDR3 length is 15 residues. Germline loops: CDR1 LGHNA, CDR2 YNFKEQ. The CDR3 coding sequence is TGTGCCAGCAGCCCAAAGGGGGCCAATCAAGAGACCCAGTACTTC. It translates to CASSPKGANQETQYF.

The CDR3 DNA follows: TGTGCCAGCACAGCGGGGGGCTTCGTCTATGAGCAGTTCTTC. This translates into CASTAGGFVYEQFF. The chain recombines TRBV27 with TRBJ2-1, with 9 bases that match TRBD2. The CDR3 contains 14 residues. V was clipped by 7 bases and J by 8 bases; unmatched bases: 9. Germline CDR1 MNHEY, CDR2 SMNVEV (reference sequence).

The chain carries TRBV3-1 (or the pseudogene TRBV3-2) and TRBJ1-1; D unclear. V was clipped by 4 bases and J by 1 base, with 7 bases between them. This CDR3 is 13 amino acids long. Per germline, CDR1 LGHDT and CDR2 YNNKEL (reference sequence). CDR3 in amino acids: CASSPRQNTEAFF. Written as DNA, the CDR3 is TGTGCCAGCAGCCCGAGACAGAACACTGAAGCTTTCTTT.

The chain is built from TRBV7-9 and TRBJ2-7; 9 bases align to TRBD2. This CDR3 is built from 17 residues. Germline V gene data show CDR1 as SEHNR and CDR2 as FQNEAQ (reference sequence). J was trimmed by 4 bases and V by 5 bases; bases with no gene match: 15. The CDR3, as DNA: TGTGCCAGCAGCGCACCCACAAAGCGGGGGGATTTATACGAGCAGTACTTC. Its translation: CASSAPTKRGDLYEQYF.

This clone has at least ten counts. The rearrangement joins TRBV7-6 to TRBJ1-2; TRBD1 aligns across 7 bases. V lost 5 bases to trimming and J lost 3 bases; unmatched junction nucleotides: 9. The CDR3 covers 15 residues. Germline loops: CDR1 SGHVS, CDR2 FNYEAQ. CDR3 sequence: CASSPGQALDYGYTF. The CDR3 region has the DNA TGTGCCAGCAGCCCCGGACAGGCTTTGGACTATGGCTACACCTTC. The whole variable domain, remainder taken from reference TRBV7-6 and TRBJ1-2, is GAGVSQSPRYKVTKRGQDVALRCDPISGHVSLYWYRQALGQGPEFLTYFNYEAQQDKSGLPNDRFSAERPEGSISTLTIQRTEQRDSAMYRCASSPGQALDYGYTFGSGTRLTVV.

This chain connects TRBV7-2 to TRBJ1-6, with D unresolved. The CDR3 loop spans 16 amino acids. CDR1 and CDR2 from the germline V gene are SGHTA and FQGNSA. V lost 4 bases and J 0 bases, leaving 10 bases between the germline ends. The CDR3 DNA sequence: TGTGCCAGCAGCTATTCACTAAGCTCCTATAATTCACCCCTCCACTTT. Protein: CASSYSLSSYNSPLHF.

J is TRBJ1-1 and V is TRBV19, with a tentative D call TRBD1 (5 bases). V lost 6 bases and J lost 3, with 17 bases in between. CDR1 and CDR2 (germline): LNHDA, SQIVND (reference sequence). This CDR3 comprises 15 residues. CDR3 in DNA: TGTGCCAGTAGCTCAGGGTCGGCCACGGACACTGAAGCTTTCTTT. Its translation is CASSSGSATDTEAFF.

The V call is TRBV28, the J call TRBJ1-6, with 11 bases fitting TRBD1. Trimming at V came to 4 bases and at J to 10 bases, leaving 3 bases not matched to a gene. The CDR3 has 14 amino acids. The germline gives CDR1 MDHEN, CDR2 SYDVKM. CDR3 loop: CASSWDRGWSPLHF. CDR3 sequence (DNA): TGTGCCAGCAGTTGGGACAGGGGGTGGTCACCCCTCCACTTT.

This sequence joins TRBV7-3 and TRBJ1-1; D not certain. V shed 5 bases and J shed 4 bases, with 17 bases lying between them. The CDR3 spans 15 residues. CDR1 SGHTA and CDR2 FQGTGA come from the germline V gene. The CDR3 nucleotides read TGTGCCAGCAGCCGAACAGCAGAGCGGGGCACTGAAGCTTTCTTT. Protein sequence: CASSRTAERGTEAFF.

V is TRBV7-2 and J is TRBJ1-1, with 8 nucleotides matching TRBD1. Trimming took 4 bases from V and 3 from J; bases not matched to a gene: 7. The CDR3 runs to 15 residues. Germline V gene sequence: CDR1 SGHTA, CDR2 FQGNSA. CDR3 region: CASSWTGSRDTEAFF. As DNA, the CDR3 is TGTGCCAGCAGCTGGACAGGGTCTAGGGACACTGAAGCTTTCTTT.

The chain combines TRBV2 with TRBJ1-2; D is unresolved. The V end was cut by 2 bases, the J end by 7 bases, with 17 bases between. The germline V gene has CDR1 SNHLY and CDR2 FYNNEI. The CDR3 loop spans 15 amino acids. CDR3 region: CASSESRSSMSGYTF. CDR3 bases: TGTGCCAGCAGTGAAAGCCGCTCCTCCATGAGTGGCTACACCTTC. The whole variable domain, filled in from reference TRBV2 and TRBJ1-2, reads EPEVTQTPSHQVTQMGQEVILRCVPISNHLYFYWYRQILGQKVEFLVSFYNNEISEKSEIFDDQFSVERPDGSNFTLKIRSTKLEDSAMYFCASSESRSSMSGYTFGSGTRLTVV.

The chain carries TRBV7-8 and TRBJ1-5; D remains unclear. This CDR3 spans 13 amino acids. Per germline, CDR1 SGHVS and CDR2 FQNEAQ. Trimming took off 3 bases at V and 5 bases at J, with 8 bases between the two ends. DNA of the CDR3: TGTGCCAGCAGCTTTAGGAGTTATCAGCCCCAGCATTTT. Translated: CASSFRSYQPQHF.

The V and J genes are TRBV13 and TRBJ2-7; D is perhaps TRBD1 (5 bases). Trimming shortened V by 0 bases and J by 2 bases, and 14 bases separated the two germline ends. The CDR3 runs 16 residues. CDR1 is PRHDT and CDR2 is FYEKMQ in the germline V gene (reference sequence). CDR3 residues: CASSLGDNALPYEQYF. The CDR3 DNA is TGTGCCAGCAGCTTAGGGGACAACGCCCTACCCTACGAGCAGTACTTC.

The chain couples TRBV29-1 to TRBJ1-5; D remains unclear. Germline CDR1 SQVTM, CDR2 ANQGSEA. The germline V and J ends were trimmed by 2 bases and 9 bases, with 11 bases remaining between them. This CDR3 has 12 residues. CDR3 bases: TGCAGCGTTGAAACGGCTCGGGGGCCCCAGCATTTT. This encodes CSVETARGPQHF.

The chain has TRBV10-1 and TRBJ2-1; D perhaps matches TRBD2 (7 bases). V was clipped by 2 bases and J by 13 bases, with 24 bases between them. Germline V gene lookup returns CDR1 WNHNN and CDR2 SYGVQD (reference sequence). The CDR3 sequence is 16 residues long. The CDR3 coding sequence is TGCGCCAGCAGTGAGGGACCCTCTTGTGGGGGGGGGCTCCAGTTCTTC. Translated, it gives CASSEGPSCGGGLQFF.

V and J are TRBV2 and TRBJ2-3, with TRBD2 identical over 10 bases. The CDR3 covers 17 residues. In germline, CDR1 is SNHLY, CDR2 FYNNEI. V was clipped by 9 bases and J by 0 bases; unmatched bases: 12. The CDR3 DNA reads TGTGCCAGGTGGCTAGCGGGGGAGTTTTCAAGCACAGATACGCAGTATTTT. This gives the protein CARWLAGEFSSTDTQYF. Full variable domain (missing parts from reference TRBV2 and TRBJ2-3): EPEVTQTPSHQVTQMGQEVILRCVPISNHLYFYWYRQILGQKVEFLVSFYNNEISEKSEIFDDQFSVERPDGSNFTLKIRSTKLEDSAMYFCARWLAGEFSSTDTQYFGPGTRLTVL.

The gene calls are TRBV7-9 and TRBJ2-7; D uncertain. This CDR3 spans 15 amino acids. The V gene's germline CDR1 is SEHNR and CDR2 FQNEAQ (reference sequence). V was clipped by 2 bases and J by 2 bases, with 13 bases between them. CDR3 bases: TGTGCCAGCAGCTTAACGAGCCCGAGGACCTACGAGCAGTACTTC. Translation: CASSLTSPRTYEQYF. Filled out from reference TRBV7-9 and TRBJ2-7, the complete variable domain reads DTGVSQNPRHKITKRGQNVTFRCDPISEHNRLYWYRQTLGQGPEFLTYFQNEAQLEKSRLLSDRFSAERPKGSFSTLEIQRTEQGDSAMYLCASSLTSPRTYEQYFGPGTRLTVT.

The genes are TRBV19 and TRBJ2-1; TRBD2 matches at 8 bases. The germline V gene encodes CDR1 LNHDA and CDR2 SQIVND (reference sequence). The V gene end was trimmed by 0 bases and the J gene end by 4 bases; junction bases not matched to a gene: 2. The length of the CDR3 is 15 residues. CDR3 in amino acids: CASSIESGGYNEQFF. DNA of the CDR3: TGTGCCAGTAGTATAGAGAGCGGGGGTTACAATGAGCAGTTCTTC.